This T cell receptor (beta chain) was sequenced in a study of identical twins. MiXCR, run by TCRdb on the 5' RACE reads, gives a single entry per CDR3 protein. The table has 150,000 or so distinct CDR3 sequences, around 3.5% seen once; the top ten hold 8.1%. This clonotype has only a few counts. Source material: memory T cells sorted from blood. This sequence originates from a man aged 18 to 35 in good health.

CDR3: CASARDYLTDTQYF. CDR3 coding DNA: TGTGCCAGCGCCCGGGACTACCTCACAGATACGCAGTATTTT. V is TRBV9 and J is TRBJ2-3; the match to TRBD2 covers 7 bases. J lost 2 bases, V lost 7 bases, and 7 bases had no gene match. Germline CDR1 and CDR2: SGDLS and YYNGEE. The CDR3 spans 14 residues.